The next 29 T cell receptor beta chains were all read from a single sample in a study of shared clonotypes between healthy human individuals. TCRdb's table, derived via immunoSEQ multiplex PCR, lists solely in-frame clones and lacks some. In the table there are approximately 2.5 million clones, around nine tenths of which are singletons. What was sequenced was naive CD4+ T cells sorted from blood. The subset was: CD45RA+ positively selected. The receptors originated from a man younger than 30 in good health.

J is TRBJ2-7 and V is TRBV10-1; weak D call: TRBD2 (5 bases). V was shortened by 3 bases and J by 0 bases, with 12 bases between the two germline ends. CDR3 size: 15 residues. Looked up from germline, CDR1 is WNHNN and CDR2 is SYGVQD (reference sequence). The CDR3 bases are TGCGCCAGCAGTGACGAGCGGTTAAGCTCCTACGAGCAGTACTTC. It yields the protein CASSDERLSSYEQYF.

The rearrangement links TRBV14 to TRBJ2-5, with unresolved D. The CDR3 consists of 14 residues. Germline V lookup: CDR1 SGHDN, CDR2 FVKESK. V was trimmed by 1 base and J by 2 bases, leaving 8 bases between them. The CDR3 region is CASSQVGGQETQYF. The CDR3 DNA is TGTGCCAGCAGCCAAGTCGGTGGGCAAGAGACCCAGTACTTC.

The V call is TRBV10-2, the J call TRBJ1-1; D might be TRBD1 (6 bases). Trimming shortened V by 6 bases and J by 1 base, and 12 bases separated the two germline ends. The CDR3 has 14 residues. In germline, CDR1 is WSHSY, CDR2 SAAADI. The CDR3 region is CASSPGQSNTEAFF. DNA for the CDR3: TGCGCCAGCAGCCCGGGACAATCGAACACTGAAGCTTTCTTT.

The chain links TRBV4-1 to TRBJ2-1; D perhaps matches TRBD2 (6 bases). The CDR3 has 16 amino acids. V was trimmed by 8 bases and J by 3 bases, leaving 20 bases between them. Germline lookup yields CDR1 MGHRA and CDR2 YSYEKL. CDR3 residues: CASAPSGVFGYNEQFF. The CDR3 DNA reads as TGCGCCAGCGCTCCCTCGGGGGTATTTGGCTACAATGAGCAGTTCTTC.

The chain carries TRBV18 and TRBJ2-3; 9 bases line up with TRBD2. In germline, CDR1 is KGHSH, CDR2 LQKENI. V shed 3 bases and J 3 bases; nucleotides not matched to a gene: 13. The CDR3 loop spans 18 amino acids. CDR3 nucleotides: TGTGCCAGCTCACCTCTACCCATCGGCGGGGGGGCAACAGATACGCAGTATTTT. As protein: CASSPLPIGGGATDTQYF.

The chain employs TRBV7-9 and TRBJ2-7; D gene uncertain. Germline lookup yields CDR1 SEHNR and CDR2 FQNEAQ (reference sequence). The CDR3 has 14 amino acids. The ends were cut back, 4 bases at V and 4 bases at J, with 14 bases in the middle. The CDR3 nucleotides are TGTGCCAGCAGCTCCCTCTCCCCGGTTTACGAGCAGTACTTC. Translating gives CASSSLSPVYEQYF. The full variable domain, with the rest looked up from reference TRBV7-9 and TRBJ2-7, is DTGVSQNPRHKITKRGQNVTFRCDPISEHNRLYWYRQTLGQGPEFLTYFQNEAQLEKSRLLSDRFSAERPKGSFSTLEIQRTEQGDSAMYLCASSSLSPVYEQYFGPGTRLTVT.

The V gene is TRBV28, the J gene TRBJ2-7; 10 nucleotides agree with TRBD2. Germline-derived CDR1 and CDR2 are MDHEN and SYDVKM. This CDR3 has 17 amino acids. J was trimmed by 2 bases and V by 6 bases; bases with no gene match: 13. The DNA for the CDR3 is TGTGCCAGCAGCTTACTCCATGGAGCGGGAGGGCCCTACGAGCAGTACTTC. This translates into CASSLLHGAGGPYEQYF.

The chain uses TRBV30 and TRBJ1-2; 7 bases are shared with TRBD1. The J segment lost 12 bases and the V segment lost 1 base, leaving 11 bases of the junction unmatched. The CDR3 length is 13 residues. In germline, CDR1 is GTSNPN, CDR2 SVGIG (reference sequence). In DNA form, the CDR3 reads TGTGCCTGGAGTGCGAACGACCCCGACAGGGACACCTTC. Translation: CAWSANDPDRDTF.

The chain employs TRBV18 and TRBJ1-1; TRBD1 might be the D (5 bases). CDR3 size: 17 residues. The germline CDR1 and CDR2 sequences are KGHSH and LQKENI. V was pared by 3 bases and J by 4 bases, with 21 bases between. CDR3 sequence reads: CASSPNPGRGLGTEAFF. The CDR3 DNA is TGTGCCAGCTCACCCAATCCGGGACGCGGTTTAGGCACTGAAGCTTTCTTT.

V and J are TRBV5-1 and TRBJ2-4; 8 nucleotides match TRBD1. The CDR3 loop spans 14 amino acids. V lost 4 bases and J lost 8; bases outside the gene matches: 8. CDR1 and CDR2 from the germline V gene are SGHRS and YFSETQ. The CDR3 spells CASSQEDRDHIQYF. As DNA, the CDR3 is TGCGCCAGCAGCCAGGAGGACAGGGATCACATTCAGTACTTC.

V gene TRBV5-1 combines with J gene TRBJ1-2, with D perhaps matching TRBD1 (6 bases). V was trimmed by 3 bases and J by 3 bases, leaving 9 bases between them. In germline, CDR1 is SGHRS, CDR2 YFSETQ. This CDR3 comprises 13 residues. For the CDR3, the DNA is TGCGCCAGCAGCTGGGGACAAGACTATGGCTACACCTTC. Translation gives CASSWGQDYGYTF.

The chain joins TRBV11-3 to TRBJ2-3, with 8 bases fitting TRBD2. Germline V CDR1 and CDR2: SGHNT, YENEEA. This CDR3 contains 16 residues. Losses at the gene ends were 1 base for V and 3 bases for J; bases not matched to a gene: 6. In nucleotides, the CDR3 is TGTGCCAGCAGCTTAGGGCGGGGGGAGACGACAGATACGCAGTATTTT. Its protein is CASSLGRGETTDTQYF.

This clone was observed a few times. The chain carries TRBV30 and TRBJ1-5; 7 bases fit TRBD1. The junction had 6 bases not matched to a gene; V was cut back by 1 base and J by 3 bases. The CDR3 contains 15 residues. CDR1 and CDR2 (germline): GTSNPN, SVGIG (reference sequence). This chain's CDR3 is CAWSAQGQFNQPQHF. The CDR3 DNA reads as TGTGCCTGGAGTGCCCAGGGACAGTTCAATCAGCCCCAGCATTTT.

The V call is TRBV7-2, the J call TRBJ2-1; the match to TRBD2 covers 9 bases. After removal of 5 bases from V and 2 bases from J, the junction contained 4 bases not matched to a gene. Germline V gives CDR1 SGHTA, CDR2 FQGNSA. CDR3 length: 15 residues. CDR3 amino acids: CASSISGGTYNEQFF. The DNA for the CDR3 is TGTGCCAGCAGCATTAGCGGGGGAACCTACAATGAGCAGTTCTTC.

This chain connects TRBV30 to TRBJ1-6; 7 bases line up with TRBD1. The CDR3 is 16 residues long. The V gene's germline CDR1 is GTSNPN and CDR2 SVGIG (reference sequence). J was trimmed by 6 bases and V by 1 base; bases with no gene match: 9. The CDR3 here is CAWSGNRGPSNSPLHF. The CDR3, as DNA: TGTGCCTGGAGTGGCAACAGGGGCCCCTCTAATTCACCCCTCCACTTT. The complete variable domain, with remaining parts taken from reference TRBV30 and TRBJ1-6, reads SQTIHQWPATLVQPVGSPLSLECTVEGTSNPNLYWYRQAAGRGLQLLFYSVGIGQISSEVPQNLSASRPQDRQFILSSKKLLLSDSGFYLCAWSGNRGPSNSPLHFGNGTRLTVT.

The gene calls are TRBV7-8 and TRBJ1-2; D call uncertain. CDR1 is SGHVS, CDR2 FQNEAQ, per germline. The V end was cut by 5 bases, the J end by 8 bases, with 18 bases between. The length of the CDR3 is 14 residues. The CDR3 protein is CASSPDSRGSGYTF. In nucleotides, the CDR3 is TGTGCCAGCAGCCCAGACTCACGGGGTTCGGGCTACACCTTC. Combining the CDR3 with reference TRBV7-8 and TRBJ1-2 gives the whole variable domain GAGVSQSPRYKVAKRGQDVALRCDPISGHVSLFWYQQALGQGPEFLTYFQNEAQLDKSGLPSDRFFAERPEGSVSTLKIQRTQQEDSAVYLCASSPDSRGSGYTFGSGTRLTVV.

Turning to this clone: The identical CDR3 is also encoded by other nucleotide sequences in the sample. The CDR3 coding sequence is TGTGCCAGCAGTGAGCGGGGTGGAGAGACCCAGTACTTC. Translated: CASSERGGETQYF. This sequence joins TRBV2 and TRBJ2-5; tentatively, D is TRBD2 (6 bases). Germline V lookup: CDR1 SNHLY, CDR2 FYNNEI. The V gene lost 3 bases and the J gene lost 4 bases, with 9 bases spanning the gap. The CDR3 has 13 amino acids.

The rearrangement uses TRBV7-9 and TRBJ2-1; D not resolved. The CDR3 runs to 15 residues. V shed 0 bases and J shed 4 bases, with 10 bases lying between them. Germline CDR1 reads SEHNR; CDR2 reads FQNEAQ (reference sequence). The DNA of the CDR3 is TGTGCCAGCAGCTTAGCACTACCGGTATACAATGAGCAGTTCTTC. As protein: CASSLALPVYNEQFF.

CDR3 DNA: TGTGCCTGGAGCCCCGCTCGGACTAGCGGGGCTCAGGATACGCAGTATTTT. Translation: CAWSPARTSGAQDTQYF. The chain employs TRBV30 and TRBJ2-3; the match to TRBD2 covers 12 bases. The V gene's germline CDR1 is GTSNPN and CDR2 SVGIG (reference sequence). This CDR3 is built from 17 residues. The junction had 13 bases not matched to a gene; V was cut back by 3 bases and J by 6 bases.

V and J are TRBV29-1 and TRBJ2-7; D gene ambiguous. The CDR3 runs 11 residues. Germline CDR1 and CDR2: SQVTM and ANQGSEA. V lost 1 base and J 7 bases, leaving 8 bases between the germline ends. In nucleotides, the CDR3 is TGCAGCGTTGAAGGGCCGTTTGAGCAGTACTTC. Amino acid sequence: CSVEGPFEQYF.

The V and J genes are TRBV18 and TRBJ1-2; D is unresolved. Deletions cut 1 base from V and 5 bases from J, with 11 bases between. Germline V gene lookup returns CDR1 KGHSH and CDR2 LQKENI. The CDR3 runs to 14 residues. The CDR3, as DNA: TGTGCCAGCTCACCACGGGAGATGCTATATGGCTACACCTTC. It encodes CASSPREMLYGYTF.

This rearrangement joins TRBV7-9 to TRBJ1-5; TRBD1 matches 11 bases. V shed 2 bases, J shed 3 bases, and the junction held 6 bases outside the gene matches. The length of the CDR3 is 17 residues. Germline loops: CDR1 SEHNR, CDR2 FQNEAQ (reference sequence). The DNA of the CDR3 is TGTGCCAGCAGCTTAAGGACAGGGGGCCAATTCAATCAGCCCCAGCATTTT. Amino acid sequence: CASSLRTGGQFNQPQHF.

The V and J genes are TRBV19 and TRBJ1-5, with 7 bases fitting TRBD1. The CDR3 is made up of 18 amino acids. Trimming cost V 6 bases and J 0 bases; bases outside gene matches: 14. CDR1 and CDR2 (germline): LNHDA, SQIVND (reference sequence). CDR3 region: CASRKSGTDQYSNQPQHF. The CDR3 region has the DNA TGTGCCAGTAGAAAAAGTGGGACAGACCAATATAGCAATCAGCCCCAGCATTTT.

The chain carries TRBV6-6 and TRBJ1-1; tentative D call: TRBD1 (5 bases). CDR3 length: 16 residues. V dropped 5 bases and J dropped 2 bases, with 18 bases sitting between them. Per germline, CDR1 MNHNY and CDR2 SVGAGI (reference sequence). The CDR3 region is CASSRGSGVGNTEAFF. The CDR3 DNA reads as TGTGCCAGCAGTCGGGGGTCAGGTGTGGGTAACACTGAAGCTTTCTTT.

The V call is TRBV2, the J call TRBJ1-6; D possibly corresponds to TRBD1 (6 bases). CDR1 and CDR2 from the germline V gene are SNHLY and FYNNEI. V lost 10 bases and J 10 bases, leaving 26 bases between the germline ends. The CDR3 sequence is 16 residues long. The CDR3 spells CATLPGQSMTGSPLHF. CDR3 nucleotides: TGTGCCACCCTCCCCGGACAGAGCATGACGGGCTCACCCCTCCACTTT.

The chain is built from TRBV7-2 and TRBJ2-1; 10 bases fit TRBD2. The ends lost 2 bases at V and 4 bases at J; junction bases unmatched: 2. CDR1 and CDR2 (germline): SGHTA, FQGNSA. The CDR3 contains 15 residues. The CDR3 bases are TGTGCCAGCAGCTTACTAGCGGGGGATTACAATGAGCAGTTCTTC. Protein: CASSLLAGDYNEQFF.

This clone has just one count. CDR3: CASSVVSYNEQFF. The CDR3 nucleotides read TGTGCCAGCAGCGTAGTTTCCTACAATGAGCAGTTCTTC. The J gene is TRBJ2-1, the V gene TRBV6-1; D gene unclear. The length of the CDR3 is 13 residues. Trimming stripped 6 bases from V and 1 base from J, with 7 bases between. CDR1 MNHNS and CDR2 SASEGT come from the germline V gene.

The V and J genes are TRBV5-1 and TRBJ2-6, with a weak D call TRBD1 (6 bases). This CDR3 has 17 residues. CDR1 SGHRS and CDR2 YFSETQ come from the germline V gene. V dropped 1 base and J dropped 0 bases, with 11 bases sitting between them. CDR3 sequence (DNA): TGCGCCAGCAGCTTGCGGACAGCGAGCTCTGGGGCCAACGTCCTGACTTTC. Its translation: CASSLRTASSGANVLTF.

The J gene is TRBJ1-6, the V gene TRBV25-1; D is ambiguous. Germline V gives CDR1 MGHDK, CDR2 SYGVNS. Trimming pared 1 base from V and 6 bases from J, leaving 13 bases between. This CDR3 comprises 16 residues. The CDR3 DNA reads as TGTGCCAGCAGTGAATTGGGGTCTATGAGTAATTCACCCCTCCACTTT. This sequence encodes CASSELGSMSNSPLHF. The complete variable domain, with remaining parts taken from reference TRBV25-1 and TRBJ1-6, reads EADIYQTPRYLVIGTGKKITLECSQTMGHDKMYWYQQDPGMELHLIHYSYGVNSTEKGDLSSESTVSRIRTEHFPLTLESARPSHTSQYLCASSELGSMSNSPLHFGNGTRLTVT.